A single sample gave rise to the 8 T cell receptor beta chains below, sequenced in a study of shared clonotypes between healthy human individuals. Generated by immunoSEQ multiplex PCR, the TCRdb table keeps only in-frame clones and is missing some. The sample includes roughly 1,000,000 clones, roughly 74% of them seen just once. Sequencing used memory CD4+ T cells from PBMCs. Subset described: CD45RA-negative fraction. The receptors come from a man aged 18 to 29 in good health. Some clones in this sample may be carry-over from other donors' samples.

This rearrangement joins TRBV18 to TRBJ2-7; 12 bases agree with TRBD1. The CDR3 loop spans 17 amino acids. Per the germline V gene, CDR1 is KGHSH and CDR2 is LQKENI. The V segment lost 5 bases and the J segment 0 bases; nucleotides outside the gene matches: 8. The CDR3: CASSGTGGRDYSYEQYF. The CDR3 DNA is TGTGCCAGCTCAGGGACAGGGGGCCGGGACTACTCCTACGAGCAGTACTTC.

Comments on this clone: This sequence is one base from a far larger clone and is likely a read error. Other DNA sequences of this sample code for an identical CDR3. The rearrangement joins TRBV30 to TRBJ1-5, with unresolved D. Germline loops: CDR1 GTSNPN, CDR2 SVGIG (reference sequence). CDR3 length: 12 residues. In DNA, the CDR3 is TGTGCCTGGAGTGGCTCGGGTCAGCCCCAGCACTTT. This codes for CAWSGSGQPQHF.

A word on this clone: With a far larger clone one base away, a read error is the likely cause. This sample also contains other DNA sequences that code for the same CDR3. The V call is TRBV6-6, the J call TRBJ2-3; the D is unclear. The CDR3 extends over 14 amino acids. The V end lost 5 bases, the J end lost 3 bases, and 12 bases lay between the germline ends. The germline V gene has CDR1 MNHNY and CDR2 SVGAGI (reference sequence). The CDR3 DNA follows: TGTGCCAGCAGTCGTTCATACAGTACAGATACGCAGTATTTT. It codes for CASSRSYSTDTQYF.

CDR3 nucleotide sequence: TGTGCCAGCAGCCGCGGTGATGGGGGCTTAGTAGTGAACTATGGCTACACCTTC. Its translation is CASSRGDGGLVVNYGYTF. This rearrangement joins TRBV11-2 to TRBJ1-2; possible D gene TRBD1, 6 bases. Deletions cut 5 bases from V and 2 bases from J, with 24 bases between. Germline assignment: CDR1 SGHAT and CDR2 FQNNGV. The CDR3 runs 18 residues.

This clone was seen at least ten times. DNA for the CDR3: TGTGCCAGCAGTCGGCCACTAGCGGGAGGGGGAGATACGCAGTATTTT. Protein: CASSRPLAGGGDTQYF. The V gene is TRBV28, the J gene TRBJ2-3; TRBD2 agrees at 13 bases. The CDR3 loop spans 16 amino acids. The V gene end was trimmed by 5 bases and the J gene end by 5 bases; junction bases not matched to a gene: 7. Per germline, CDR1 MDHEN and CDR2 SYDVKM.

This CDR3 reads CASAGSLSGNTIYF. In DNA form, the CDR3 reads TGTGCCAGCGCCGGGTCGCTCTCTGGAAACACCATATATTTT. This chain uses TRBV28 with TRBJ1-3; D gene uncertain. The V end lost 8 bases, the J end lost 0 bases, and 11 bases lay between the germline ends. Germline-derived CDR1 and CDR2 are MDHEN and SYDVKM. The CDR3 runs 14 residues.

The J gene is TRBJ1-4, the V gene TRBV6-5, with D unclear. Germline values: CDR1 MNHEY, CDR2 SVGAGI. V was clipped by 0 bases and J by 3 bases, with 8 bases between them. The CDR3 spans 15 residues. The CDR3 loop is CASSYSIWSNEKLFF. As DNA, the CDR3 is TGTGCCAGCAGTTACTCGATTTGGTCTAATGAAAAACTGTTTTTT.

V and J are TRBV5-1 and TRBJ2-5, with 7 bases matching TRBD2. This CDR3 is 17 amino acids long. Trimming removed 2 bases from V and 7 bases from J; junction bases left unmatched: 17. Germline loops: CDR1 SGHRS, CDR2 YFSETQ. The CDR3 loop is CASSLPPTGGPARTQYF. The DNA of the CDR3 is TGCGCCAGCAGCTTACCCCCTACGGGAGGCCCCGCCAGGACCCAGTACTTC.